Each of the 29 T cell receptor beta chains below was sequenced from the same sample in a study of T cell responses to AZD1222 COVID-19 vaccine. Some clones are missing from TCRdb's copy, which holds only in-frame ones; the method was immunoSEQ multiplex PCR. The sample consists of about 170,000 clones, roughly nine tenths of them appearing once. This sample comprised peripheral blood, obtained on day 0 of AZD1222 vaccination. These receptor sequences come from an adult in good health.

V and J are TRBV6-5 and TRBJ1-1; a weak D match, TRBD1 (5 bases). The CDR3 has 15 amino acids. V was shortened by 6 bases and J by 5 bases, with 19 bases between the two germline ends. Germline values: CDR1 MNHEY, CDR2 SVGAGI. DNA of the CDR3: TGTGCCAGCAGGCGAACCGGGACGGGGGAGACTGAAGCTTTCTTT. It is translated as CASRRTGTGETEAFF.

As DNA, the CDR3 is TGTGCCAGCAGCTTAGATCCTAATTCACCCCTCCACTTT. Translation: CASSLDPNSPLHF. The V gene is TRBV11-1, the J gene TRBJ1-6; unclear D gene. V dropped 1 base and J dropped 6 bases, with 4 bases sitting between them. CDR3 size: 13 residues. The germline gives CDR1 SGHAT, CDR2 FQDESV (reference sequence).

The J gene is TRBJ1-1, the V gene TRBV4-1; TRBD1 matches 9 bases. The trim removed 5 bases at V and 1 base at J, leaving 20 bases unmatched. From germline, CDR1 is MGHRA and CDR2 YSYEKL. This CDR3 is 20 amino acids long. This CDR3 reads CASSTQQGRDRVVGNTEAFF. The DNA for the CDR3 is TGCGCCAGCAGCACGCAGCAGGGAAGGGACAGGGTAGTCGGGAACACTGAAGCTTTCTTT.

V usage is TRBV2 and J usage is TRBJ1-5; no firm D call. V lost 2 bases and J lost 8, with 13 bases in between. This CDR3 contains 14 residues. Germline lookup yields CDR1 SNHLY and CDR2 FYNNEI. The chain's CDR3 is CASSELALREPQHF. CDR3 nucleotides: TGTGCCAGCAGTGAACTCGCGTTAAGGGAGCCCCAGCATTTT.

The chain employs TRBV27 and TRBJ2-1; possible D gene TRBD2, 5 bases. V lost 6 bases, J lost 1 base, and 16 bases lay in between. The CDR3 spans 16 residues. CDR1 MNHEY and CDR2 SMNVEV come from the germline V gene (reference sequence). DNA for the CDR3: TGTGCCAGCAGAACCACAACCCGGGGATCCTACAATGAGCAGTTCTTC. This gives the protein CASRTTTRGSYNEQFF.

The V call is TRBV21-1, the J call TRBJ2-1; no check of the table's D call, TRBD2, against the DNA was made. TRBV21-1 counts as a pseudogene. CDR3 size: 17 residues. CDR3 nucleotide sequence: TGTGCCAGCAGCAAACCCAGACTAGCGGGGGTATTGAATGAGCAGTTCTTC. This codes for CASSKPRLAGVLNEQFF.

This clone was counted only a few times. This chain uses TRBV7-2 with TRBJ1-6; unclear D gene. Germline V CDR1 and CDR2: SGHTA, FQGNSA. CDR3 size: 13 residues. V lost 1 base and J 9 bases, leaving 7 bases between the germline ends. The CDR3 loop is CASSLGQVSPLHF. CDR3 DNA: TGTGCCAGCAGCTTAGGTCAGGTTTCACCCCTCCACTTT.

The rearrangement joins TRBV25-1 to TRBJ2-2; D possibly matches TRBD1 or TRBD2 (6 bases each). The CDR3 is 16 amino acids. V lost 2 bases and J lost 5, with 15 bases in between. The germline V gene encodes CDR1 MGHDK and CDR2 SYGVNS. Here the CDR3 reads CASSERLKGGTGELFF. Here the CDR3 DNA reads TGTGCCAGCAGTGAAAGGTTAAAGGGGGGTACCGGGGAGCTGTTTTTT.

V usage is TRBV6-1 and J usage is TRBJ2-7; D is uncertain. In germline, CDR1 is MNHNS, CDR2 SASEGT. CDR3 length: 15 amino acids. Trimming took 1 base from V and 2 from J, leaving 12 bases between them. The DNA for the CDR3 is TGTGCCAGCAGTGAAGGTTTCGGGCCAACCTACGAGCAGTACGTC. Amino acid sequence: CASSEGFGPTYEQYV.

The CDR3 loop reads CASSEWTENTGELFF. DNA of the CDR3: TGTGCCAGCAGTGAATGGACAGAGAACACCGGGGAGCTGTTTTTT. The chain carries TRBV2 and TRBJ2-2, with TRBD1 as a possible D gene (6 bases). V shed 2 bases and J shed 1 base, with 8 bases lying between them. This CDR3 has 15 amino acids. CDR1 is SNHLY, CDR2 FYNNEI, per germline.

This sequence joins TRBV6-5 and TRBJ2-5; 10 bases agree with TRBD2. The CDR3 contains 14 residues. V lost 2 bases and J lost 3; bases outside the gene matches: 0. Germline CDR1 is MNHEY and CDR2 is SVGAGI. CDR3: CASSYLAGEETQYF. The CDR3 DNA is TGTGCCAGCAGTTACCTAGCGGGGGAAGAGACCCAGTACTTC.

This chain joins TRBV9 and TRBJ2-1, with 7 positions matching TRBD1. The length of the CDR3 is 16 residues. V lost 2 bases and J lost 6; bases outside the gene matches: 11. Germline V gives CDR1 SGDLS, CDR2 YYNGEE. In nucleotides, the CDR3 is TGTGCCAGCAGCGTGGGGACAGTCCTCTCCGGCAATGAGCAGTTCTTC. Encoded protein: CASSVGTVLSGNEQFF.

The genes are TRBV19 and TRBJ1-3, with D possibly being TRBD1 (6 bases). Deletions cut 3 bases from V and 1 base from J, with 10 bases between. The CDR3 loop spans 15 amino acids. In germline, CDR1 is LNHDA, CDR2 SQIVND (reference sequence). The CDR3 is CASSIGQGSGNTIYF. CDR3 bases: TGTGCCAGTAGTATTGGGCAGGGGTCTGGAAACACCATATATTTT.

The chain employs TRBV6-5 and TRBJ1-5; TRBD1 aligns across 9 bases. Losses at the gene ends were 5 bases for V and 3 bases for J; bases not matched to a gene: 5. From germline, CDR1 is MNHEY and CDR2 SVGAGI. The CDR3 contains 15 residues. CDR3 residues: CASSNGTGFNQPQHF. The CDR3 DNA sequence: TGTGCCAGCAGTAATGGGACAGGGTTCAATCAGCCCCAGCATTTT.

The chain links TRBV3-1 (or the pseudogene TRBV3-2) to TRBJ1-2; 8 bases fit TRBD1. This CDR3 has 17 amino acids. Looked up from germline, CDR1 is LGHDT and CDR2 is YNNKEL (reference sequence). V was clipped by 3 bases and J by 1 base; unmatched bases: 10. CDR3 nucleotides: TGTGCCAGCAGCCAGCAAAGGGCAGGGGGCCTTAACTATGGCTACACCTTC. Encoded protein: CASSQQRAGGLNYGYTF.

V gene TRBV27 combines with J gene TRBJ2-7; D uncertain. V was clipped by 5 bases and J by 0 bases, with 8 bases between them. Germline V gene lookup returns CDR1 MNHEY and CDR2 SMNVEV (reference sequence). The CDR3 spans 13 residues. CDR3 in amino acids: CASSAASSYEQYF. DNA for the CDR3: TGTGCCAGCAGTGCCGCAAGCTCCTACGAGCAGTACTTC.

The chain recombines TRBV29-1 with TRBJ1-5, with 7 bases identical to TRBD1. The CDR3 sequence is 12 residues long. Germline CDR1 is SQVTM and CDR2 is ANQGSEA. The V gene end was trimmed by 5 bases and the J gene end by 10 bases; junction bases not matched to a gene: 8. The CDR3 DNA reads as TGCAGCGTTCTGACAGGGCGGGAACCCCAGCATTTT. Protein: CSVLTGREPQHF.

The J gene is TRBJ2-2, the V gene TRBV9; D perhaps matches TRBD1 (6 bases). V lost 5 bases, J lost 8 bases, and 13 bases lay in between. The germline CDR1 and CDR2 sequences are SGDLS and YYNGEE. The length of the CDR3 is 13 residues. In DNA, the CDR3 is TGTGCCAGCAGAAATGGGGGCTCAGGGGAGCTGTTTTTT. This gives the protein CASRNGGSGELFF.

The V and J genes are TRBV7-2 and TRBJ2-2; 10 bases line up with TRBD2. This CDR3 region has 15 residues. J lost 2 bases, V lost 4 bases, and 1 base had no gene match. CDR1 is SGHTA and CDR2 is FQGNSA in the germline V gene. CDR3 region: CASSWTSGNTGELFF. The DNA of the CDR3 is TGTGCCAGCAGCTGGACTAGCGGAAACACCGGGGAGCTGTTTTTT. Variable domain in full (rest from reference TRBV7-2 and TRBJ2-2): GAGVSQSPSNKVTEKGKDVELRCDPISGHTALYWYRQSLGQGLEFLIYFQGNSAPDKSGLPSDRFSAERTGGSVSTLTIQRTQQEDSAVYLCASSWTSGNTGELFFGEGSRLTVL.

This clone was found once. The chain links TRBV27 to TRBJ2-3, with a tentative D call TRBD2 (6 bases). V gave up 0 bases and J gave up 0 bases, with 7 bases separating them. Germline values: CDR1 MNHEY, CDR2 SMNVEV (reference sequence). The CDR3 loop spans 15 amino acids. The DNA for the CDR3 is TGTGCCAGCAGTTTATCGCGGGGAAGCACAGATACGCAGTATTTT. Protein: CASSLSRGSTDTQYF.

This sequence joins TRBV3-1 (or the pseudogene TRBV3-2) and TRBJ1-1, with 7 bases identical to TRBD1. In germline, CDR1 is LGHDT, CDR2 YNNKEL (reference sequence). The V and J ends lost 6 bases and 1 base, in that order; junction bases with no gene match: 2. The CDR3 consists of 13 residues. CDR3 amino acids: CASRTGENTEAFF. Here the CDR3 DNA reads TGTGCCAGCAGAACAGGGGAGAACACTGAAGCTTTCTTT.

This clone was found once. The V gene is TRBV7-2, the J gene TRBJ1-3; 8 bases align to TRBD1. Trimming cost V 2 bases and J 0 bases; bases outside gene matches: 9. The CDR3 length is 18 residues. Germline lookup yields CDR1 SGHTA and CDR2 FQGNSA. CDR3 DNA sequence: TGTGCCAGCAGCTTATATGACAGGGGCAGCCGCTCTGGAAACACCATATATTTT. Protein sequence: CASSLYDRGSRSGNTIYF.

J is TRBJ1-2 and V is TRBV20-1; D is perhaps TRBD1 (5 bases). CDR1 is DFQATT, CDR2 SNEGSKA, per germline (reference sequence). The CDR3 runs 13 residues. V gave up 3 bases and J gave up 7 bases, with 15 bases separating them. CDR3 sequence: CSASSRGQGGYTF. The CDR3 coding sequence is TGCAGTGCTAGTTCCCGTGGGCAGGGTGGCTACACCTTC.

V and J are TRBV15 and TRBJ2-1; D might be TRBD1 or TRBD2, each matching 5 bases. This CDR3 comprises 16 residues. V gave up 2 bases and J gave up 0 bases, with 11 bases separating them. Germline CDR1 and CDR2: LNHNV and YYDKDF (reference sequence). The CDR3 here is CATSRPAGSSYNEQFF. CDR3 nucleotide sequence: TGTGCCACCAGCAGACCCGCAGGGAGCTCCTACAATGAGCAGTTCTTC.

This sequence joins TRBV19 and TRBJ1-6; 8 positions agree with TRBD1. With 3 bases clipped from V and 7 bases from J, the junction kept 8 bases outside the gene matches. The CDR3 is 16 amino acids. Looked up from germline, CDR1 is LNHDA and CDR2 is SQIVND (reference sequence). The CDR3 nucleotides are TGTGCCAGTAGTATGGGATTACAGGGGGGGAATTCACCCCTCCACTTT. It yields the protein CASSMGLQGGNSPLHF.

The CDR3 is CASSRDNSYEQYV. The CDR3 DNA follows: TGTGCCAGTAGCCGGGACAACTCCTACGAGCAGTACGTC. The chain links TRBV19 to TRBJ2-7, with D perhaps TRBD1 (6 bases). Trimming cost V 6 bases and J 0 bases, with 9 bases left between them. Germline CDR1 reads LNHDA; CDR2 reads SQIVND (reference sequence). The CDR3 consists of 13 residues.

V gene TRBV20-1 combines with J gene TRBJ1-1; D is undetermined. Germline CDR1 DFQATT, CDR2 SNEGSKA (reference sequence). The length of the CDR3 is 11 residues. The germline V and J ends were trimmed by 2 bases and 4 bases, with 5 bases remaining between them. This CDR3 is CSARLATEAFF. CDR3 sequence (DNA): TGCAGTGCTAGATTAGCCACTGAAGCTTTCTTT.

The rearrangement uses TRBV5-3 and TRBJ2-3; a weak D match, TRBD1 (6 bases). TRBV5-3 is reported as an ORF; its role is uncertain. This CDR3 region has 17 residues. V was cut by 1 base and J by 0 bases, with 15 bases left in between. CDR3 nucleotides: TGTGCCAGAAGCTTGAAACAGGGTCTCACTAGCACAGATACGCAGTATTTT. This codes for CARSLKQGLTSTDTQYF.

The gene calls are TRBV20-1 and TRBJ2-5; D unresolved. V dropped 3 bases and J dropped 4 bases, with 12 bases sitting between them. Germline assignment: CDR1 DFQATT and CDR2 SNEGSKA (reference sequence). The CDR3 runs 13 residues. The CDR3: CSASSDFSETQYF. DNA of the CDR3: TGCAGTGCTAGTTCCGACTTTTCAGAGACCCAGTACTTC.